A single TCR beta chain is shown here with its context. Its specificity is unknown. The V and J ends lost 0 bases and 8 bases respectively, with 15 bases between them. This CDR3 region has 15 residues. Germline V gives CDR1 SGHRS, CDR2 YFSETQ. Naive CD8 cells lacked CD45RO, underwent positive selection for CCR7 and left out terminally differentiated effector memory CD45RA+ cells. The data are from a study of shared clonotypes between healthy human individuals. Assay: immunoSEQ multiplex PCR; the TCRdb copy retains only in-frame clones and omits some. The sample holds some 2.1 million clones, 90% to 95% seen once. Study-wide points: Sequencing depth was a factor that was expected to affect clonotype sharing among donors.

The specimen was naive CD8+ T cells from PBMCs. V and J are TRBV5-1 and TRBJ2-1; perhaps D is TRBD1 or TRBD2 (6 bases each). The receptor comes from a man younger than 30 in good health. Some clones in this sample may be carry-over from other donors' samples. This chain's CDR3 is CASSLAGARSYEQFF. The CDR3 DNA follows: TGCGCCAGCAGCTTGGCGGGGGCCCGAAGCTATGAGCAGTTCTTC.